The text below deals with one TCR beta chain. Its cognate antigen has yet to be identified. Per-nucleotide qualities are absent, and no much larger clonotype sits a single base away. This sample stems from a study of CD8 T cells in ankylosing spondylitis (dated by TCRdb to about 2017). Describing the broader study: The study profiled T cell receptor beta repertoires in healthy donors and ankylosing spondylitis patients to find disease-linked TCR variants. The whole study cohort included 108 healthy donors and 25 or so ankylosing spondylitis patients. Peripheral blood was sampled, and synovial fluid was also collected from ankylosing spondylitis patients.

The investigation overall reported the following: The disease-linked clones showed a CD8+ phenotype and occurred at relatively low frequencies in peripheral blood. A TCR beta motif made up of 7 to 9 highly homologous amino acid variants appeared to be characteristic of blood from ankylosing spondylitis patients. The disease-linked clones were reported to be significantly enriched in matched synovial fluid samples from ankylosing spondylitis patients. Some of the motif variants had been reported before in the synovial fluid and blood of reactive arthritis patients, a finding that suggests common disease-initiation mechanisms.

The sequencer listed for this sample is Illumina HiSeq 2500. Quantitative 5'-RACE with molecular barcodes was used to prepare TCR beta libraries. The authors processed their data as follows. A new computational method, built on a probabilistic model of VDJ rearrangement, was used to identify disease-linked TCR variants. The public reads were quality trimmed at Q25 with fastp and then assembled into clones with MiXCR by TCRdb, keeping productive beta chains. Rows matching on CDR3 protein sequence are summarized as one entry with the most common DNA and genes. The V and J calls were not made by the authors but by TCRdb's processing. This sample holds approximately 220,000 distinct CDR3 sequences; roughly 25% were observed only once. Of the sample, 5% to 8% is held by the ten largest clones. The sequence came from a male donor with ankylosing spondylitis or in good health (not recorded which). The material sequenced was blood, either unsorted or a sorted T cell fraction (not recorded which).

The nucleotide sequence is TGCGCCAGCAGCTCTGGACAGACGAAAGAGCAGTACTTC. This translates into CASSSGQTKEQYF. The chain links TRBV5-1 with TRBJ2-7, and possibly TRBD1, on 6 matching bases. A distance of 14 bases separates the germline ends of V and J, which lose 3 bases and 7 bases respectively. From the germline V gene, CDR1 is SGHRS and CDR2 is YFSETQ. Spanning cysteine to phenylalanine, the CDR3 consists of 13 amino acids. Left in the record is the CDR3 DNA by itself, 39 bases read in frame from the first base.